Shown below are 25 T cell receptor beta chains from a single sample sequenced in a study of T-cell reconstitution after alpha-beta-depleted transplantation in children. The library targeted TCRbeta and was prepared with unique molecular identifiers. TCRdb itself ran the PCR reads through MiXCR, one entry per CDR3 protein. Seen here are hundreds of thousands of distinct CDR3 sequences, around 17% observed once, and the top ten hold 1.1%. This specimen consisted of PBMCs from the stem cell graft donor, obtained from the stem cell graft. All receptors derive from a human donor who donated a stem cell graft to a child with acute myeloid leukemia.

This clonotype was seen only a few times. CDR3 sequence: CASSVAAESYNEQFF. The CDR3 DNA follows: TGTGCCAGCAGCGTAGCAGCCGAATCCTACAATGAGCAGTTCTTC. The rearrangement uses TRBV9 and TRBJ2-1; D is unresolved. This CDR3 comprises 15 residues. Germline CDR1 SGDLS, CDR2 YYNGEE. Trimming pared 0 bases from V and 1 base from J, leaving 8 bases between.

This clonotype was counted at least ten times. The gene calls are TRBV6-1 and TRBJ1-5, with no clear D. CDR3 length: 14 amino acids. In germline, CDR1 is MNHNS, CDR2 SASEGT. With 5 bases removed from V and 2 bases from J, the gap between germline ends came to 10 bases. The CDR3, as DNA: TGTGCCAGCAGTCCTATTGGCGGCAATCAGCCCCAGCATTTT. Translation gives CASSPIGGNQPQHF.

This clonotype was counted a few times. CDR3 amino acids: CASSRGAAGEKLFF. CDR3 nucleotides: TGTGCCAGCAGCCGCGGGGCGGCGGGAGAAAAACTGTTTTTT. The chain links TRBV7-9 to TRBJ1-4, with D possibly TRBD1 on 5 matching bases. CDR1 is SEHNR, CDR2 FQNEAQ, per germline (reference sequence). Trimming pared 5 bases from V and 8 bases from J, leaving 15 bases between. The CDR3 runs 14 residues.

The table lists this clonotype with a few counts. The rearrangement joins TRBV7-8 to TRBJ2-1; D remains unclear. V was pared by 1 base and J by 10 bases, with 8 bases between. Germline CDR1 and CDR2: SGHVS and FQNEAQ. The CDR3 sequence is 12 residues long. The CDR3 bases are TGTGCCAGCAGCTTAGTCCGGCGGGAGCAGTTCTTC. Translating it yields CASSLVRREQFF.

The CDR3 region is CASSPSGSVHNEQFF. The CDR3 DNA reads as TGTGCCAGCAGCCCCTCGGGAAGCGTTCACAATGAGCAGTTCTTC. This chain uses TRBV7-3 with TRBJ2-1; possibly TRBD2 for D (5 bases). The CDR3 runs 15 residues. Trimming took off 5 bases at V and 5 bases at J, with 16 bases between the two ends. Germline V gene sequence: CDR1 SGHTA, CDR2 FQGTGA.

The chain carries TRBV3-1 and TRBJ2-1, with D maybe TRBD1 (5 bases). In germline, CDR1 is LGHDT, CDR2 YNNKEL (reference sequence). The V end lost 5 bases, the J end lost 3 bases, and 8 bases lay between the germline ends. This CDR3 is 13 amino acids long. The CDR3 region is CASSTRDYNEQFF. CDR3 sequence (DNA): TGTGCCAGCAGCACCAGGGACTACAATGAGCAGTTCTTC.

This chain uses TRBV7-3 with TRBJ1-6; D is unclear. From germline, CDR1 is SGHTA and CDR2 FQGTGA. The CDR3 length is 14 residues. Trimming took off 5 bases at V and 0 bases at J, with 5 bases between the two ends. The CDR3 spells CASSRVSYNSPLHF. The CDR3 nucleotides are TGTGCCAGCAGCCGGGTCTCCTATAATTCACCCCTCCACTTT.

This clonotype was recorded at least ten times. J is TRBJ1-1 and V is TRBV20-1, with D unresolved. Germline V gene lookup returns CDR1 DFQATT and CDR2 SNEGSKA (reference sequence). The CDR3 length is 12 residues. V dropped 1 base and J dropped 11 bases, with 14 bases sitting between them. CDR3 residues: CSARGAQSLAFF. The CDR3 DNA follows: TGCAGTGCTAGAGGGGCGCAGAGTCTTGCTTTCTTT.

This clonotype was recorded a few times. The chain employs TRBV6-2 or TRBV6-3 and TRBJ1-5; TRBD1 is a possible D gene (6 bases). Germline V gives CDR1 MNHEY, CDR2 SVGEGT. This CDR3 spans 15 amino acids. V was trimmed by 2 bases and J by 3 bases, leaving 11 bases between them. In DNA form, the CDR3 reads TGTGCCAGCAGTTACAGCCCAGGGGACAATCAGCCCCAGCATTTT. As protein: CASSYSPGDNQPQHF.

This clonotype came up many times. The chain joins TRBV20-1 to TRBJ2-2; D is perhaps TRBD1 (6 bases). CDR3 length: 14 residues. The V end was cut by 5 bases, the J end by 6 bases, with 16 bases between. CDR1 and CDR2 (germline): DFQATT, SNEGSKA (reference sequence). The CDR3 loop reads CSAFPGTIAGELFF. In nucleotides, the CDR3 is TGCAGTGCTTTCCCCGGGACAATCGCCGGGGAGCTGTTTTTT.

The rearrangement uses TRBV24-1 and TRBJ2-5; D might be TRBD2 (5 bases). V lost 5 bases and J 5 bases, leaving 17 bases between the germline ends. The CDR3 extends over 15 amino acids. Germline-derived CDR1 and CDR2 are KGHDR and SFDVKD. The CDR3 region is CATSGSGSLAETQYF. The CDR3, as DNA: TGTGCCACCAGTGGTTCGGGATCCCTCGCGGAGACCCAGTACTTC.

The gene calls are TRBV6-1 and TRBJ2-1, with a weak D call TRBD2 (5 bases). The CDR3 sequence is 15 residues long. Germline CDR1 is MNHNS and CDR2 is SASEGT. Trimming stripped 1 base from V and 2 bases from J, with 9 bases between. CDR3: CASSEDEGPYNEQFF. DNA of the CDR3: TGTGCCAGCAGTGAAGATGAGGGCCCCTACAATGAGCAGTTCTTC.

This clonotype turned up a few times. The J gene is TRBJ2-7, the V gene TRBV5-6, with D possibly being TRBD1 (6 bases). Trimming left V 6 bases short and J 0 bases short, with 19 bases between. The CDR3 runs to 16 residues. The V gene's germline CDR1 is SGHDT and CDR2 YYEEEE. CDR3 protein: CASTLITWTASYEQYF. As DNA, the CDR3 is TGTGCCAGCACCCTCATAACCTGGACAGCCTCCTACGAGCAGTACTTC.

The table lists this clonotype with a few counts. V and J are TRBV4-1 and TRBJ2-7; D is ambiguous. This CDR3 has 13 residues. Germline V gives CDR1 MGHRA, CDR2 YSYEKL. Trimming removed 4 bases from V and 3 bases from J, with 10 bases in between. This CDR3 reads CASSRSVNYEQYV. The CDR3 DNA follows: TGCGCCAGCAGCCGGAGCGTTAACTACGAGCAGTACGTC.

V is TRBV9 and J is TRBJ2-4, with unresolved D. The CDR3 is 14 residues long. V gave up 0 bases and J gave up 11 bases, with 15 bases separating them. Germline CDR1 reads SGDLS; CDR2 reads YYNGEE. The CDR3 bases are TGTGCCAGCAGCGTAGACGGGTCGACTTCGGTTCAGTACTTC. Its translation: CASSVDGSTSVQYF.

This clonotype was seen ten or more times. The chain recombines TRBV29-1 with TRBJ2-5, with TRBD2 as a possible D gene (6 bases). Germline V gives CDR1 SQVTM, CDR2 ANQGSEA. V lost 4 bases, J lost 1 base, and 10 bases lay in between. The CDR3 consists of 13 residues. This chain's CDR3 is CSVAQGGQETQYF. CDR3 nucleotides: TGCAGCGTTGCTCAGGGAGGCCAAGAGACCCAGTACTTC. The whole variable domain, filled in from reference TRBV29-1 and TRBJ2-5, reads SAVISQKPSRDICQRGTSLTIQCQVDSQVTMMFWYRQQPGQSLTLIATANQGSEATYESGFVIDKFPISRPNLTFSTLTVSNMSPEDSSIYLCSVAQGGQETQYFGPGTRLLVL.

The table lists this clonotype with a few counts. The gene calls are TRBV4-3 and TRBJ2-6, with D hard to call. The CDR3 has 19 amino acids. Germline V CDR1 and CDR2: LGHNA, YSLEER. Trimming removed 0 bases at V and 0 bases at J, with 15 bases between. CDR3 nucleotides: TGCGCCAGCAGCCAAGATCTGATGAGACTCCTCTCTGGGGCCAACGTCCTGACTTTC. It translates to CASSQDLMRLLSGANVLTF.

With respect to this clonotype: A read error is possible here, since a much larger clone lies one base away. The chain employs TRBV20-1 and TRBJ2-3, with 16 bases identical to TRBD2. Per the germline V gene, CDR1 is DFQATT and CDR2 is SNEGSKA (reference sequence). The CDR3 contains 17 residues. Trimming cost V 6 bases and J 4 bases; bases outside gene matches: 10. CDR3 loop: CSAWTGTSGGAADTQYF. Here the CDR3 DNA reads TGCAGTGCCTGGACCGGGACTAGCGGGGGGGCAGCAGATACGCAGTATTTT.

In this sample, this clonotype turned up many times. The rearrangement uses TRBV30 and TRBJ2-1; 10 bases map to TRBD1. Trimming cost V 6 bases and J 5 bases; bases outside gene matches: 4. Germline V gives CDR1 GTSNPN, CDR2 SVGIG (reference sequence). The length of the CDR3 is 13 residues. The CDR3 loop is CACRTGGDNEQFF. CDR3 DNA sequence: TGTGCCTGTAGGACAGGGGGGGACAATGAGCAGTTCTTC.

The chain joins TRBV15 to TRBJ2-3, with 8 bases that match TRBD2. This CDR3 has 17 residues. The trim removed 1 base at V and 1 base at J, leaving 7 bases unmatched. The germline CDR1 and CDR2 sequences are LNHNV and YYDKDF (reference sequence). CDR3 DNA sequence: TGTGCCACCAGCAGAGCCCCCCCAGCGGGGGGCACAGATACGCAGTATTTT. Translation gives CATSRAPPAGGTDTQYF. The full variable domain, completed using reference TRBV15 and TRBJ2-3, is DAMVIQNPRYQVTQFGKPVTLSCSQTLNHNVMYWYQQKSSQAPKLLFHYYDKDFNNEADTPDNFQSRRPNTSFCFLDIRSPGLGDTAMYLCATSRAPPAGGTDTQYFGPGTRLTVL.

The chain couples TRBV7-2 to TRBJ2-3, with D unresolved. The V gene lost 5 bases and the J gene lost 1 base, with 13 bases spanning the gap. The germline gives CDR1 SGHTA, CDR2 FQGNSA. The CDR3 runs 15 residues. The CDR3 DNA reads TGTGCCAGCAGCCCTATAAATACAGGCACAGATACGCAGTATTTT. Translated: CASSPINTGTDTQYF.

This clonotype was observed at least ten times. The chain couples TRBV20-1 to TRBJ2-7, with D unresolved. CDR1 and CDR2 from the germline V gene are DFQATT and SNEGSKA (reference sequence). V was shortened by 6 bases and J by 2 bases, with 20 bases between the two germline ends. The CDR3 is made up of 15 amino acids. The CDR3 DNA reads as TGCAGTGCACAGAGTTCGGCAGGCAAGGCCTACGAGCAGTACTTC. Amino acid sequence: CSAQSSAGKAYEQYF.

V gene TRBV12-3 or TRBV12-4 combines with J gene TRBJ2-4; D possibly uses TRBD1 or TRBD2 (5 bases each). CDR3 size: 14 residues. Trimming took off 1 base at V and 6 bases at J, with 10 bases between the two ends. The CDR3 sequence: CASSLDPGRNIQYF. As DNA, the CDR3 is TGTGCCAGCAGTTTAGACCCAGGGAGAAACATTCAGTACTTC.

A few counts support this clonotype. The gene calls are TRBV27 and TRBJ2-2, with D maybe TRBD2 (5 bases). The CDR3 loop spans 12 amino acids. Germline V lookup: CDR1 MNHEY, CDR2 SMNVEV (reference sequence). Trimming left V 5 bases short and J 7 bases short, with 8 bases between. The CDR3 DNA follows: TGTGCCAGCAGTCTAGCCCTCGGGGAGCTGTTTTTT. Its protein product is CASSLALGELFF.

The chain employs TRBV7-3 and TRBJ2-1, with 9 bases aligning to TRBD2. Trimming cost V 6 bases and J 10 bases; bases outside gene matches: 7. This CDR3 spans 13 amino acids. The germline gives CDR1 SGHTA, CDR2 FQGTGA. The CDR3 DNA sequence: TGTGCCAGCAGGGCGGGGGGGCAGGGGGAGCAGTTCTTC. This gives the protein CASRAGGQGEQFF.